This TCR beta chain comes out of a study of blood T cell repertoires in COVID-19. Study overall: Acute-phase and convalescent COVID-19 samples originated in the United States, Italy and Spain. T cells, B-cell-depleted T cells, or PBMCs provided the cDNA or gDNA that served as material.

Per the original methods: Scientists estimated how many nucleated cells there were by amplifying reference gene primers. Method: immunoSEQ multiplex PCR; TCRdb's copy keeps in-frame clones and lacks some. The DNA gave D and trimming, while V, J and clone size come from that table. The repertoire holds 180,000 or so clones, around 86% seen once, with less than 3.5% in the top ten. This CDR3 is 16 amino acids long. CDR1 MNHEY and CDR2 SVGAGI come from the germline V gene. Trimming shortened V by 2 bases and J by 5 bases, and 15 bases separated the two germline ends. This clone showed up just once. The receptor was isolated from a woman under 40 with active or convalescent COVID-19. Sequenced sample: peripheral blood. J is TRBJ1-4 and V is TRBV6-5, with TRBD1 as a possible D gene (6 bases). The CDR3 reads CASSYPGGMGNEKLFF. The DNA for the CDR3 is TGTGCCAGCAGTTACCCGGGGGGCATGGGGAATGAAAAACTGTTTTTT.